This T cell receptor beta chain is from a study of cytomegalovirus exposure and HLA in healthy donors. General study findings and limits: Most subjects had HLA-A and HLA-B alleles reportedly predicted accurately by TCR beta sequences.

CDR1 is MGHRA, CDR2 YSYEKL, per germline. The CDR3 runs to 14 residues. Losses at the gene ends were 3 bases for V and 5 bases for J; bases not matched to a gene: 5. The study ran its PCR with 60 Vbeta and 13 Jbeta primers. Assay used: immunoSEQ multiplex PCR; TCRdb lists only in-frame clones, some missing. Altogether around 120,000 clones are present, 60% to 75% being singletons, with the ten largest covering under 13%. In its sample, this clone was seen many times. Antigen specificity is unknown. This rearrangement joins TRBV4-1 to TRBJ2-7; 9 bases agree with TRBD2. The source material was PBMCs. The sequence was collected from a man in his forties or fifties in good health and CMV-seropositive. CDR3 amino acids: CASSHPGTSNEQYV. CDR3 sequence (DNA): TGCGCCAGCAGCCACCCCGGGACTAGCAACGAGCAGTACGTC.